The 5 T cell receptor beta chains below come from one sample, sequenced in a study of blood T cell repertoires in COVID-19. Assay: immunoSEQ multiplex PCR; the TCRdb copy retains only in-frame clones and omits some. The table has roughly 250,000 clones, over 75% seen once. The sequenced sample was PBMCs or T cells enriched from blood (not recorded which). Receptors were obtained from a woman aged 50 to 60 who had recovered from COVID-19.

The table lists this clone with a count of one. The chain joins TRBV5-1 to TRBJ2-3; perhaps TRBD2 as D (6 bases). Trimming pared 0 bases from V and 4 bases from J, leaving 9 bases between. CDR3 length: 14 amino acids. Looked up from germline, CDR1 is SGHRS and CDR2 is YFSETQ. CDR3 nucleotides: TGCGCCAGCAGCTTGGCCGGGAGCTCAGATACGCAGTATTTT. It specifies CASSLAGSSDTQYF.

The chain is built from TRBV27 and TRBJ1-4; perhaps TRBD1 as D (6 bases). V was cut by 3 bases and J by 8 bases, with 13 bases left in between. Germline CDR1 MNHEY, CDR2 SMNVEV (reference sequence). The CDR3 consists of 14 residues. The CDR3 DNA is TGTGCCAGCAGTTTTAGCAGGGGATGGGAAAAACTGTTTTTT. Protein: CASSFSRGWEKLFF.

This clone was seen just once. This rearrangement joins TRBV3-1 (or the pseudogene TRBV3-2) to TRBJ2-7; D is possibly TRBD2 (5 bases). Trimming removed 0 bases at V and 7 bases at J, with 10 bases between. This CDR3 is built from 13 residues. Per germline, CDR1 LGHDT and CDR2 YNNKEL (reference sequence). The DNA of the CDR3 is TGTGCCAGCAGCCAAGAGAACCGCGGGGAGCAGTACTTC. This translates into CASSQENRGEQYF.

Remarks on this clone: A read error is possible here, since a much larger clone lies one base away. The chain uses TRBV5-4 and TRBJ2-7, with TRBD2 identical over 13 bases. CDR3 size: 15 residues. V shed 5 bases and J 0 bases; nucleotides not matched to a gene: 2. CDR1 SGHNT and CDR2 YYREEE come from the germline V gene (reference sequence). Here the CDR3 DNA reads TGTGCCAGCAGACGGACTAGCGGGAGCTCCTACGAGCAGTACTTC. Translated: CASRRTSGSSYEQYF.

The V and J genes are TRBV10-1 and TRBJ2-3; TRBD1 matches at 7 bases. V gave up 0 bases and J gave up 2 bases; unmatched junction bases: 5. Germline lookup yields CDR1 WNHNN and CDR2 SYGVQD (reference sequence). This CDR3 has 16 residues. CDR3 sequence: CASSESTTGNTDTQYF. The CDR3 DNA reads as TGCGCCAGCAGTGAGTCGACGACAGGGAACACAGATACGCAGTATTTT.